This T cell receptor beta chain was obtained from a study of shared clonotypes between healthy human individuals. All participating donors were Caucasian adults from Nashville, Tennessee. Study-wide results and caveats: With a handful of donors compared, around 5% of naive CD4 clonotypes were shared. Specimens sampled were limited to blood, with tissue repertoires likely differing.

Generated by immunoSEQ multiplex PCR, the TCRdb table keeps only in-frame clones and is missing some. In the table there are fewer than 2.5 million clones, 93% of which are singletons. This clone was found once. Its specificity is unknown. Germline V gives CDR1 SQVTM, CDR2 ANQGSEA. Trimming removed 1 base from V and 14 bases from J, with 17 bases in between. CDR3 size: 13 residues. This chain links TRBV29-1 with TRBJ1-4, with D perhaps matching TRBD1 (6 bases). The sequence was collected from a man between 18 and 29 years old in good health. Some clones in this sample may be carry-over from other donors' samples. The sequencing input was naive CD4+ T cells from PBMCs. The subset: CD45RA+ positively selected. The CDR3 here is CSVEGFRGGGLFF. The CDR3 nucleotides are TGCAGCGTTGAAGGATTCAGGGGAGGGGGGCTGTTTTTT.